Listed below are T cell receptor beta chains from one sample, sequenced in a study of blood T cell repertoires in COVID-19. Sequenced by immunoSEQ multiplex PCR; TCRdb stores in-frame clones only, minus some. Of about 210,000 clones listed, 83% are singletons. Sequencing was carried out using peripheral blood. The receptors stem from a woman aged 40 to 50 with active or convalescent COVID-19. The CDR3 runs from the conserved cysteine through the conserved F or W. The D gene is left open where the match is weak. Not every row has a clone size; where given, it reads once, few, many or a size class.

TRBD2,TRBJ2-1,TRBV19,-,CASSMPGLASYNEQFF,TGTGCCAGTAGTATGCCCGGACTAGCGTCCTACAATGAGCAGTTCTTC
-,TRBJ2-1,TRBV7-9,-,CASNLPEGAYNEQFF,TGTGCCAGCAACCTACCGGAAGGGGCCTACAATGAGCAGTTCTTC
TRBD2,TRBJ2-7,TRBV24-1,-,CATSDRLGTSDEQYF,TGTGCCACCAGTGATCGACTCGGGACTAGCGACGAGCAGTACTTC
TRBD2,TRBJ2-7,TRBV10-1,-,CASSELREGPAEQYF,TGCGCCAGCAGTGAGTTACGGGAGGGTCCGGCCGAGCAGTACTTC
TRBD2,TRBJ2-3,TRBV24-1,-,CATSDSGTSGGLGYTDTQYF,TGTGCCACCAGTGATTCCGGGACTAGCGGGGGCCTGGGGTACACAGATACGCAGTATTTT
-,TRBJ1-2,TRBV19,-,CASSSPPGNYGYTF,TGTGCCAGTAGTTCCCCCCCAGGAAACTATGGCTACACCTTC
-,TRBJ2-5,TRBV28,-,CASSLFQGGETQYF,TGTGCCAGCAGTTTATTCCAGGGTGGAGAGACCCAGTACTTC
-,TRBJ1-5,TRBV11-3,few,CASSLDGGPNQPQHF,TGTGCCAGCAGCTTAGATGGAGGGCCCAATCAGCCCCAGCATTTT
-,TRBJ1-5,TRBV9,few,CASSVVEDQPQHF,TGTGCCAGCAGCGTAGTAGAAGATCAGCCCCAGCATTTT
TRBD1,TRBJ1-2,TRBV11-3,-,CASSSTGTGANYGYTF,TGTGCCAGCAGCAGCACCGGGACAGGGGCTAACTATGGCTACACCTTC
-,TRBJ2-7,TRBV30,-,CAWGSYEQYF,TGTGCCTGGGGTTCGTACGAGCAGTACTTC